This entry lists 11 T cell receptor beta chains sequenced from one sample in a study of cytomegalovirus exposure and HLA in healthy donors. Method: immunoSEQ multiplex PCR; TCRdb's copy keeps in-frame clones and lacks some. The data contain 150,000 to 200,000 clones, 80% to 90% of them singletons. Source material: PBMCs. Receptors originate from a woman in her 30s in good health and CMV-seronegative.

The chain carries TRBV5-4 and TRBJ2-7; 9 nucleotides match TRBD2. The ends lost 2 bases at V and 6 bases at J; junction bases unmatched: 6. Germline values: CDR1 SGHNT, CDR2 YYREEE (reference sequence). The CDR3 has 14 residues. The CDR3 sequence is CASSLRREGGEQYF. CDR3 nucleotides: TGTGCCAGCAGCTTACGGCGGGAGGGTGGCGAGCAGTACTTC.

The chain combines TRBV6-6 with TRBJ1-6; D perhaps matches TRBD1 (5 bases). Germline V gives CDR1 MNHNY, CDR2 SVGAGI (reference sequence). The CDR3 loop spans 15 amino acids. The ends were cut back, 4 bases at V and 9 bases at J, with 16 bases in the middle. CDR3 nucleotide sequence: TGTGCCAGCAGTTTCTCGACAGCAACGGGTTCACCCCTCCACTTT. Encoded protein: CASSFSTATGSPLHF.

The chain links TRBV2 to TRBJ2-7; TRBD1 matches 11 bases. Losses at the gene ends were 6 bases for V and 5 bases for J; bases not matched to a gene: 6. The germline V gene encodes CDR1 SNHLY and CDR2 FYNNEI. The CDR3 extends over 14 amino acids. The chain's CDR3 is CASSQDRGLDEQYF. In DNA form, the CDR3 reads TGTGCCAGCAGCCAGGACAGGGGGCTTGACGAGCAGTACTTC. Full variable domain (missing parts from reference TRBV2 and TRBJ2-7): EPEVTQTPSHQVTQMGQEVILRCVPISNHLYFYWYRQILGQKVEFLVSFYNNEISEKSEIFDDQFSVERPDGSNFTLKIRSTKLEDSAMYFCASSQDRGLDEQYFGPGTRLTVT.

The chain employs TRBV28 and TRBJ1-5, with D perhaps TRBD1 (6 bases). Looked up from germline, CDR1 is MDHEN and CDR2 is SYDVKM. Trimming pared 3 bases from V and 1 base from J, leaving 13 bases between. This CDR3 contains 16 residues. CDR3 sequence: CASSFQGRGSNQPQHF. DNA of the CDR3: TGTGCCAGCAGTTTTCAGGGGCGTGGGAGCAATCAGCCCCAGCATTTT.

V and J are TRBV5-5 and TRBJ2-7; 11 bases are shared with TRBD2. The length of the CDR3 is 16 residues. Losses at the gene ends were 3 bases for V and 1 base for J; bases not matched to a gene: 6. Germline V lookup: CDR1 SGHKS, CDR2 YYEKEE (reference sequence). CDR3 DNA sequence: TGTGCCAGCAGCTCCTTAGCGGGGGGGCCTTCCTACGAGCAGTACTTC. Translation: CASSSLAGGPSYEQYF.

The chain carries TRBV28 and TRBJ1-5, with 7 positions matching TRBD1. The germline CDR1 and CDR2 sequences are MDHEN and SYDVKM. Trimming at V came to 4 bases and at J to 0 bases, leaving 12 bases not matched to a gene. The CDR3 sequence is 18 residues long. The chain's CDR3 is CASSSNPHRGYSNQPQHF. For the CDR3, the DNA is TGTGCCAGCAGTTCCAATCCGCACAGGGGTTATAGCAATCAGCCCCAGCATTTT.

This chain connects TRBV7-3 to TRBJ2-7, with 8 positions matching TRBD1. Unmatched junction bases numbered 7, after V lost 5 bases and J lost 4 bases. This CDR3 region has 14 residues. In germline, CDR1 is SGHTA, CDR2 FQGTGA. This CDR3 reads CASSPGTGRYEQYF. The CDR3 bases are TGTGCCAGCAGCCCAGGGACAGGTCGATACGAGCAGTACTTC.

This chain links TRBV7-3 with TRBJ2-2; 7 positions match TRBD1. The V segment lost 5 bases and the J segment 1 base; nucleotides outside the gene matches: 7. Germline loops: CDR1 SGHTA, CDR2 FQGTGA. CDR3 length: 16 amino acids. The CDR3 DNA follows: TGTGCCAGCAGCCCCCCCGGACAGGTGAACACCGGGGAGCTGTTTTTT. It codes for CASSPPGQVNTGELFF.

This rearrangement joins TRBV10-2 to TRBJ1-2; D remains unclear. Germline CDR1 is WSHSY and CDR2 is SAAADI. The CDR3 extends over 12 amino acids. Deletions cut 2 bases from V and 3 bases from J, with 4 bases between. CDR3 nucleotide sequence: TGCGCCAGCAGTGAGATCGACTATGGCTACACCTTC. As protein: CASSEIDYGYTF.

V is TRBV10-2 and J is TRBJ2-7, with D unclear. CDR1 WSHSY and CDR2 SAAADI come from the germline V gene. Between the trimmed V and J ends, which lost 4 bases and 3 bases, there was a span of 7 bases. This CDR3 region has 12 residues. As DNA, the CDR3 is TGCGCCAGCAGTGGGGCAAGCTACGAGCAGTACTTC. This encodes CASSGASYEQYF.

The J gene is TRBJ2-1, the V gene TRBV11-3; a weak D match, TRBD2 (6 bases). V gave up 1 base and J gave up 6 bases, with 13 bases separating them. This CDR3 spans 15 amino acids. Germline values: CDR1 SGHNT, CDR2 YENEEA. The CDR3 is CASSLVGSCRNEQFF. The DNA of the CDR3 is TGTGCCAGCAGCTTAGTCGGGAGCTGCCGCAATGAGCAGTTCTTC.